This entry features one T cell receptor beta chain sequence. Its specificity is not known. This entry comes from a study of shared clonotypes between healthy human individuals. Germline CDR1 SEHNR, CDR2 FQNEAQ (reference sequence). This CDR3 is built from 15 residues. With V trimmed by 2 bases and J by 6 bases, 7 bases remained unmatched. Sequenced by immunoSEQ multiplex PCR; TCRdb stores in-frame clones only, minus some. The sample contains about 92,000 clones, over 60% of which appear only once. Study-wide points: Four donors showed sharing of 4.5% to 6% of naive CD4 clonotypes. Although depth was large, rarefaction showed that sequencing of the sorted subsets was incomplete. Relative to clonotypes present in all four donors, those not shared had lower generation probabilities.

The clonotype was recovered from a man aged 30-40 years in good health. V and J are TRBV7-9 and TRBJ2-3, with 8 bases that match TRBD2. Sequencing was carried out using memory CD8+ T cells sorted from blood. Documented subset: CD45RO+ cells pooled with CCR7-negative TemRA cells. CDR3 in DNA: TGTGCCAGCAGCTTATTAAGCGGGGGCGGGGATACGCAGTATTTT. This codes for CASSLLSGGGDTQYF.